These 31 T cell receptor beta chains share one sample of origin, sequenced in a study of long-term antiretroviral therapy in people with HIV. Sequencing used immunoSEQ v3.0 at survey level. Repertoires were generated with immunoSEQ multiplex PCR, while TCRdb's copy carries only in-frame clones and drops some. The sample gives approximately 35,000 clones, about three quarters of which show up once; around 8% is in the top ten. The sample here was unsorted PBMCs, taken 3.1 years after starting antiretroviral therapy. The receptors derive from a woman aged 45 to 65 with HIV.

This clone was detected a few times. The genes are TRBV9 and TRBJ1-6; TRBD1 matches 10 bases. V was pared by 5 bases and J by 5 bases, with 7 bases of the junction left unmatched. CDR3 length: 16 residues. Germline V gene data show CDR1 as SGDLS and CDR2 as YYNGEE. The CDR3 loop reads CASRGPGQGNNSPLHF. The CDR3 coding sequence is TGTGCCAGCAGAGGCCCGGGACAGGGGAATAATTCACCCCTCCACTTT.

The chain recombines TRBV7-3 with TRBJ2-1, with 9 bases lining up with TRBD1. This CDR3 region has 15 residues. Germline V lookup: CDR1 SGHTA, CDR2 FQGTGA. Unmatched junction bases numbered 3, after V lost 2 bases and J lost 4 bases. For the CDR3, the DNA is TGTGCCAGCAGCTTATCGGGACAGGGTTACAATGAGCAGTTCTTC. Protein: CASSLSGQGYNEQFF.

This clone was picked up a small number of times. Other DNA sequences of this sample code for an identical CDR3. The gene calls are TRBV7-2 and TRBJ1-5; TRBD1 might be the D (5 bases). V was trimmed by 1 base and J by 4 bases, leaving 11 bases between them. The CDR3 runs to 15 residues. Germline V gene sequence: CDR1 SGHTA, CDR2 FQGNSA. DNA for the CDR3: TGTGCCAGCAGCTTAGGTCAGGGCCTTAATCAGCCCCAGCATTTT. Its translation: CASSLGQGLNQPQHF.

The chain is built from TRBV28 and TRBJ2-3; D gene ambiguous. This CDR3 contains 12 residues. Germline assignment: CDR1 MDHEN and CDR2 SYDVKM. V shed 2 bases and J shed 3 bases, with 3 bases lying between them. CDR3: CASSLSTDTQYF. CDR3 nucleotide sequence: TGTGCCAGCAGTTTAAGTACAGATACGCAGTATTTT.

The rearrangement uses TRBV5-5 and TRBJ2-1; D not resolved. The V end lost 0 bases, the J end lost 7 bases, and 20 bases lay between the germline ends. The CDR3 runs 17 residues. Germline-derived CDR1 and CDR2 are SGHKS and YYEKEE (reference sequence). CDR3 nucleotides: TGTGCCAGCAGCTTGGGTCCGGGTCCCAGTATCGGGAATGAGCAGTTCTTC. Its translation is CASSLGPGPSIGNEQFF.

This chain uses TRBV5-1 with TRBJ2-3; no reliable D call. Deletions cut 2 bases from V and 6 bases from J, with 7 bases between. The CDR3 sequence is 12 residues long. Germline CDR1 is SGHRS and CDR2 is YFSETQ. CDR3 bases: TGCGCCAGCAGCTTATACAGTGATACGCAGTATTTT. The encoded protein is CASSLYSDTQYF.

The chain links TRBV11-3 to TRBJ1-1; D is undetermined. This CDR3 spans 17 amino acids. Germline loops: CDR1 SGHNT, CDR2 YENEEA. V was shortened by 0 bases and J by 3 bases, with 17 bases between the two germline ends. This CDR3 reads CASSLEFGEPEDTEAFF. The CDR3 DNA is TGTGCCAGCAGCTTAGAGTTCGGGGAGCCAGAAGACACTGAAGCTTTCTTT. Complete variable domain (other parts from reference TRBV11-3 and TRBJ1-1): EAGVVQSPRYKIIEKKQPVAFWCNPISGHNTLYWYLQNLGQGPELLIRYENEEAVDDSQLPKDRFSAERLKGVDSTLKIQPAELGDSAVYLCASSLEFGEPEDTEAFFGQGTRLTVV.

CDR3 DNA: TGTGCCAGCATGGCGGGGGGAGTACTTTACGAGCAGTACTTC. Translated, it gives CASMAGGVLYEQYF. The chain carries TRBV6-5 and TRBJ2-7, with 8 bases identical to TRBD2. The V gene end was trimmed by 7 bases and the J gene end by 4 bases; junction bases not matched to a gene: 9. Germline CDR1 reads MNHEY; CDR2 reads SVGAGI. The CDR3 sequence is 14 residues long.

This clone was counted between two and nine times. The chain recombines TRBV6-1 with TRBJ2-7; D uncertain. The CDR3 consists of 12 residues. The germline V gene has CDR1 MNHNS and CDR2 SASEGT. V was shortened by 10 bases and J by 6 bases, with 16 bases between the two germline ends. CDR3 region: CANRGNLREQYV. In DNA form, the CDR3 reads TGTGCCAACCGTGGTAACCTTCGCGAGCAGTACGTC.

The chain carries TRBV7-2 and TRBJ1-1, with D tentatively TRBD1 (5 bases). The CDR3 totals 13 residues. Germline CDR1 SGHTA, CDR2 FQGNSA. Trimming removed 5 bases at V and 2 bases at J, with 9 bases between. CDR3 amino acids: CASSPQGNTEAFF. In DNA form, the CDR3 reads TGTGCCAGCAGCCCTCAGGGAAACACTGAAGCTTTCTTT.

This clone has just one count. The chain carries TRBV7-2 and TRBJ2-1, with 8 bases lining up with TRBD2. The CDR3 has 16 residues. Germline V gene lookup returns CDR1 SGHTA and CDR2 FQGNSA. J gave up 2 bases and V 4 bases, and 7 bases lay outside the gene matches. This chain's CDR3 is CASSSQPGLAYNEQFF. DNA of the CDR3: TGTGCCAGCAGCTCGCAACCGGGACTAGCCTACAATGAGCAGTTCTTC.

V and J are TRBV11-2 and TRBJ2-7, with 7 bases that match TRBD1. CDR1 is SGHAT, CDR2 FQNNGV, per germline. Trimming took 7 bases from V and 1 from J; bases not matched to a gene: 7. The CDR3 runs to 14 residues. Written as DNA, the CDR3 is TGTGCCAGCACTTCAGACAGGGAGTCCTACGAGCAGTACGTC. Protein sequence: CASTSDRESYEQYV.

V is TRBV5-1 and J is TRBJ1-6; D is uncertain. Germline CDR1 reads SGHRS; CDR2 reads YFSETQ. The CDR3 has 14 residues. The V end was cut by 0 bases, the J end by 3 bases, with 4 bases between. This CDR3 is CASSLDVYNSPLHF. DNA for the CDR3: TGCGCCAGCAGCTTGGATGTCTATAATTCACCCCTCCACTTT. Based on the CDR3 plus reference TRBV5-1 and TRBJ1-6, the full variable domain is KAGVTQTPRYLIKTRGQQVTLSCSPISGHRSVSWYQQTPGQGLQFLFEYFSETQRNKGNFPGRFSGRQFSNSRSEMNVSTLELGDSALYLCASSLDVYNSPLHFGNGTRLTVT.

The sample holds a few counts of this clone. The genes are TRBV27 and TRBJ1-2; 9 bases align to TRBD1. This CDR3 comprises 15 residues. Germline assignment: CDR1 MNHEY and CDR2 SMNVEV (reference sequence). V shed 5 bases, J shed 4 bases, and the junction held 8 bases outside the gene matches. The CDR3 spells CASSPRDRATYGYTF. The CDR3 bases are TGTGCCAGCAGTCCCCGGGACAGGGCTACCTATGGCTACACCTTC.

This chain connects TRBV29-1 to TRBJ1-4; TRBD1 is a possible D gene (5 bases). Trimming took 2 bases from V and 0 from J, leaving 7 bases between them. CDR1 and CDR2 (germline): SQVTM, ANQGSEA. The CDR3 has 14 residues. The CDR3 is CSVEPRATNEKLFF. The CDR3 DNA follows: TGCAGCGTTGAACCCAGGGCAACTAATGAAAAACTGTTTTTT.

This clone appeared a single time. This sequence joins TRBV10-1 and TRBJ2-7; either TRBD1 or TRBD2 may supply D (5 bases each). The CDR3 extends over 12 amino acids. Trimming shortened V by 8 bases and J by 6 bases, and 14 bases separated the two germline ends. CDR1 and CDR2 from the germline V gene are WNHNN and SYGVQD (reference sequence). This CDR3 reads CASGVWGPEQYF. Here the CDR3 DNA reads TGCGCCAGCGGGGTTTGGGGACCCGAGCAGTACTTC.

The chain is built from TRBV6-1 and TRBJ2-7, with D possibly called TRBD1 or TRBD2 (5 bases each). V gave up 4 bases and J gave up 2 bases, with 15 bases separating them. From germline, CDR1 is MNHNS and CDR2 SASEGT. This CDR3 region has 15 residues. This CDR3 reads CASSVSGTSAYEQYF. The CDR3 nucleotides are TGTGCCAGCAGTGTTTCCGGGACGTCCGCCTACGAGCAGTACTTC.

The chain links TRBV6-6 to TRBJ2-7, with D perhaps TRBD1 (5 bases). Germline V lookup: CDR1 MNHNY, CDR2 SVGAGI (reference sequence). CDR3 length equals 13 residues. Between the trimmed V and J ends, which lost 2 bases and 6 bases, there was a span of 11 bases. CDR3 region: CASSYAGPSEQYV. The CDR3 region has the DNA TGTGCCAGCAGTTACGCAGGGCCCTCCGAGCAGTACGTC.

The chain uses TRBV19 and TRBJ2-7; TRBD1 matches at 7 bases. Per the germline V gene, CDR1 is LNHDA and CDR2 is SQIVND (reference sequence). V lost 6 bases and J lost 0; bases outside the gene matches: 8. The CDR3 runs 15 residues. The CDR3 loop reads CASSFGQVGSYEQYF. In DNA, the CDR3 is TGTGCCAGTAGCTTCGGACAGGTAGGCTCCTACGAGCAGTACTTC.

This clone turned up a few times. The same CDR3 also results from other DNA sequences found in this sample. V gene TRBV7-3 combines with J gene TRBJ2-2, with D perhaps TRBD2 (5 bases). Trimming left V 3 bases short and J 3 bases short, with 8 bases between. CDR3 length equals 14 residues. Germline loops: CDR1 SGHTA, CDR2 FQGTGA. The DNA of the CDR3 is TGTGCCAGCAGCTTGGACTCCTACACCGGGGAGCTGTTTTTT. This translates into CASSLDSYTGELFF.

This chain links TRBV5-6 with TRBJ1-2, with unresolved D. The V end lost 4 bases, the J end lost 1 base, and 14 bases lay between the germline ends. This CDR3 spans 15 amino acids. CDR1 is SGHDT and CDR2 is YYEEEE in the germline V gene. The CDR3 coding sequence is TGTGCCAGCAGCCAAGACCCGGATATTAACTATGGCTACACCTTC. Translation gives CASSQDPDINYGYTF.

The chain is built from TRBV10-3 and TRBJ2-1; 11 bases align to TRBD2. V lost 7 bases, J lost 8 bases, and 7 bases stayed unmatched. CDR1 and CDR2 from the germline V gene are ENHRY and SYGVKD. The length of the CDR3 is 14 residues. In nucleotides, the CDR3 is TGTGCCATCAAACCGGGACTAGCGGCCGATGAGCAGTTCTTC. Translated, it gives CAIKPGLAADEQFF.

The V call is TRBV19, the J call TRBJ1-3; weak D call: TRBD1 (6 bases). The germline CDR1 and CDR2 sequences are LNHDA and SQIVND (reference sequence). V lost 3 bases and J 2 bases, leaving 14 bases between the germline ends. CDR3 size: 16 residues. The DNA of the CDR3 is TGTGCCAGTAGTATCGGACAGCTGCCGGCTGGAAACACCATATATTTT. Translated, it gives CASSIGQLPAGNTIYF. Full variable domain (rest looked up from reference TRBV19 and TRBJ1-3): DGGITQSPKYLFRKEGQNVTLSCEQNLNHDAMYWYRQDPGQGLRLIYYSQIVNDFQKGDIAEGYSVSREKKESFPLTVTSAQKNPTAFYLCASSIGQLPAGNTIYFGEGSWLTVV.

The chain couples TRBV20-1 to TRBJ2-7; D unclear. The CDR3 extends over 11 amino acids. The V gene lost 3 bases and the J gene lost 4 bases, with 7 bases spanning the gap. Germline CDR1 is DFQATT and CDR2 is SNEGSKA (reference sequence). The CDR3 region has the DNA TGCAGTGCTAGGACACTTTACGAGCAGTACTTC. It specifies CSARTLYEQYF.

The rearrangement uses TRBV7-3 and TRBJ1-3; maybe TRBD1 (5 bases). Germline V lookup: CDR1 SGHTA, CDR2 FQGTGA. The CDR3 is made up of 16 amino acids. Trimming cost V 5 bases and J 5 bases, with 19 bases left between them. This chain's CDR3 is CASSPPTALARNTIYF. For the CDR3, the DNA is TGTGCCAGCAGCCCCCCGACAGCCTTAGCGCGAAACACCATATATTTT.

The V and J genes are TRBV2 and TRBJ1-5; no clear D gene. This CDR3 contains 13 residues. V lost 3 bases, J lost 7 bases, and 10 bases lay in between. CDR1 and CDR2 from the germline V gene are SNHLY and FYNNEI. CDR3 residues: CASSDRSGQPQHF. CDR3 nucleotides: TGTGCCAGCAGTGACAGATCGGGACAGCCCCAGCATTTT.

The rearrangement joins TRBV6-1 to TRBJ1-2; 7 bases map to TRBD1. V lost 7 bases to trimming and J lost 4 bases; unmatched junction nucleotides: 9. Germline CDR1 is MNHNS and CDR2 is SASEGT. There are 14 residues in the CDR3. CDR3 loop: CASTIRTGSYGYTF. The CDR3 coding sequence is TGTGCCAGCACCATTCGGACAGGAAGCTATGGCTACACCTTC.

The chain combines TRBV5-1 with TRBJ2-3; 8 positions agree with TRBD1. V shed 5 bases and J 4 bases; nucleotides not matched to a gene: 6. This CDR3 has 14 residues. CDR1 is SGHRS, CDR2 YFSETQ, per germline. CDR3 sequence reads: CASRLQGAADTQYF. DNA of the CDR3: TGCGCCAGCAGGTTGCAGGGGGCAGCAGATACGCAGTATTTT.

The chain carries TRBV4-1 and TRBJ1-2, with TRBD1 matching over 7 bases. Germline CDR1 reads MGHRA; CDR2 reads YSYEKL. J was trimmed by 6 bases and V by 4 bases; bases with no gene match: 11. This CDR3 has 15 residues. This CDR3 is CASSRFIGGADGYTF. As DNA, the CDR3 is TGCGCCAGCAGCCGATTTATAGGGGGCGCAGATGGCTACACCTTC.

The rearrangement uses TRBV19 and TRBJ2-3, with 12 bases that match TRBD2. V trimming: 5 bases; J trimming: 1 base; junction bases outside the gene matches: 4. Germline V gives CDR1 LNHDA, CDR2 SQIVND (reference sequence). The CDR3 is 16 amino acids. The CDR3 coding sequence is TGTGCCAGTAGTCCCTGGACTAGCGGGGGCACAGATACGCAGTATTTT. Its translation: CASSPWTSGGTDTQYF.

V is TRBV5-5 and J is TRBJ2-3, with D maybe TRBD1 (5 bases). The CDR3 consists of 15 residues. CDR1 is SGHKS and CDR2 is YYEKEE in the germline V gene (reference sequence). V was trimmed by 1 base and J by 2 bases, leaving 11 bases between them. CDR3 region: CASSLTQGLTDTQYF. In DNA form, the CDR3 reads TGTGCCAGCAGCTTGACCCAGGGCCTCACAGATACGCAGTATTTT.